This T cell receptor beta chain was sequenced for a study of blood T cell repertoires in COVID-19 (dated by TCRdb to 2020 to 2022). Concerning the study at large: Samples covering the acute and convalescent phases of COVID-19 were provided by collaborators in the United States, Italy and Spain. Samples were obtained from the ongoing ImmuneRACE study (first 160 participants) and from about 1,300 subjects provided by 6 global collaborators. Where HLA class I and class II types were available, the types were taken from metadata supplied by the sample provider, not from assay-based typing. A freely available public database, intended as a resource for researchers studying the immune response to SARS-CoV-2, is where the repertoires were released. The prospective study material was composed of cDNA or gDNA derived from T cells, B-cell-depleted T cells, or PBMCs. Nearly every sample came with metadata listing a de-identified subject ID, COVID-19 status, age in years and sex. Deeply sampled blood TCRbeta repertoires from subjects exposed to, actively infected with, or recovered from COVID-19 were included in the dataset. The investigation overall reported the following: The amount of clinical and demographic metadata varied by source and participant and was provided uncurated.

The immunoSEQ Assay, a bias-controlled multiplex PCR, was used to amplify TCRbeta CDR3 regions from genomic DNA. In the paper's pipeline: Nucleated cell counts per sample were estimated from amplification of reference gene primers within the assay. To quantify the absolute abundance of each unique TCRbeta CDR3 rearrangement, sequence reads were collapsed and filtered. For each sample, productive Simpson clonality was calculated by taking the square root of Simpson's diversity index across productive rearrangements. Held by TCRdb, this immuneACCESS table contains in-frame sequences only and omits some clones. Under half of the omission traces to an unresolved V gene where checked; the cause of the rest is unknown. V and J calls and clone size come straight from that table; D and trimming were deduced from the DNA. A total of some 150,000 clones appear in this sample, more than 70% of them only once. About 2.3% of the sample is held by the ten biggest clonotypes.

Notes on this clone: Its specific antigen is unknown. Per-base qualities were not stored, and no clone one base away is much larger.

CDR1 MDHEN and CDR2 SYDVKM are derived from the germline V gene. Compared with germline, V lacks 5 bases and J lacks 1 base; bases without a gene match: 11. The CDR3 has 16 amino acids, counting the end cysteine and phenylalanine. The only DNA kept is the CDR3, 48 bases in frame from the first base. Whole blood was collected in K2EDTA tubes by collaborating institutions according to the institutions' own protocols. Collaborator samples were shipped for TCRbeta analysis as frozen whole blood, isolated PBMCs, or DNA extracted from either sample type. The chain links TRBV28 with TRBJ2-7; TRBD1 matches 7 bases in the middle. The receptor comes from a human donor in a cohort sampled during active COVID-19. The specimen was peripheral blood. The DNA sequence follows: TGTGCCAGCAGTCCCTCGACAGGGTTGGTATCCTACGAGCAGTACTTC. This encodes CASSPSTGLVSYEQYF.